This entry lists 22 T cell receptor beta chains sequenced from one sample in a study of cytomegalovirus exposure and HLA in healthy donors. It was with 60 Vbeta and 13 Jbeta primers that the PCR ran. TCRdb's table, derived via immunoSEQ multiplex PCR, lists solely in-frame clones and lacks some. The sample data list 130,000 or so clones. Source material: PBMCs. These receptors were taken from a woman aged 40 to 50 in good health and CMV-seronegative.

The V and J genes are TRBV6-6 and TRBJ2-5; D is possibly TRBD2 (6 bases). The end of the DNA fits TRBJ2-7 better, so the J call may be wrong. CDR1 MNHNY and CDR2 SVGAGI come from the germline V gene (reference sequence). This CDR3 has 13 residues. CDR3: CASSRAGPYEQYF. CDR3 in DNA: TGTGCCAGCAGCCGGGCGGGGCCCTACGAGCAGTACTTC.

The rearrangement links TRBV5-1 to TRBJ2-3; tentatively, D is TRBD1 (5 bases). The CDR3 sequence is 14 residues long. Per the germline V gene, CDR1 is SGHRS and CDR2 is YFSETQ. The V end lost 0 bases, the J end lost 4 bases, and 9 bases lay between the germline ends. The CDR3 coding sequence is TGCGCCAGCAGCTTGGAGGGGCTCGCAGATACGCAGTATTTT. This encodes CASSLEGLADTQYF.

The rearrangement uses TRBV5-4 and TRBJ1-1, with 8 bases that match TRBD1. Germline values: CDR1 SGHNT, CDR2 YYREEE (reference sequence). The CDR3 has 14 residues. Germline trimming cut 7 bases from V and 1 base from J; bases unmatched to any gene: 6. The DNA of the CDR3 is TGTGCCAGCGGGGGACAGGTGGGGAACACTGAAGCTTTCTTT. Protein product: CASGGQVGNTEAFF.

V and J are TRBV5-5 and TRBJ2-4, with a tentative D call TRBD1 (6 bases). The CDR3 covers 16 residues. Trimming removed 3 bases from V and 8 bases from J, with 21 bases in between. Germline-derived CDR1 and CDR2 are SGHKS and YYEKEE (reference sequence). CDR3 residues: CASSSPRGQIGDIQYF. DNA for the CDR3: TGTGCCAGCAGCTCACCTCGGGGACAAATAGGGGACATTCAGTACTTC.

CDR3 nucleotides: TGCGCCAGCAGCGCCCGGGACAGACTCTCCCCGGACTATGGCTACACCTTC. Encoded protein: CASSARDRLSPDYGYTF. The V call is TRBV4-3, the J call TRBJ1-2, with 7 positions matching TRBD1. The ends lost 5 bases at V and 3 bases at J; junction bases unmatched: 15. CDR3 length equals 17 residues. The V gene's germline CDR1 is LGHNA and CDR2 YSLEER.

The V gene is TRBV4-1, the J gene TRBJ1-2; possibly TRBD1 for D (6 bases). Deletions cut 4 bases from V and 4 bases from J, with 16 bases between. The CDR3 spans 15 residues. CDR1 and CDR2 (germline): MGHRA, YSYEKL. Written as DNA, the CDR3 is TGCGCCAGCAGCCCCACCACAACAGGGACCTATGGCTACACCTTC. Its translation: CASSPTTTGTYGYTF.

This chain links TRBV12-1 with TRBJ2-7; TRBD1, the table's D call, lacks a check against the DNA. TRBV12-1 is tagged as a pseudogene. The CDR3 has 14 amino acids. The CDR3 DNA follows: TGTGCCAGCAGCTTCACAGGGTTCTCCTACGAGCAGTACGTC. Its translation: CASSFTGFSYEQYV.

The chain carries TRBV10-3 and TRBJ2-5; 7 bases line up with TRBD1. V gave up 7 bases and J gave up 2 bases; unmatched junction bases: 4. Germline assignment: CDR1 ENHRY and CDR2 SYGVKD. The CDR3 spans 13 residues. CDR3 DNA sequence: TGTGCCATCAACCGACAGGGTCAAGAGACCCAGTACTTC. This translates into CAINRQGQETQYF.

This rearrangement joins TRBV4-1 to TRBJ2-3; 10 nucleotides align to TRBD1. The germline V gene encodes CDR1 MGHRA and CDR2 YSYEKL. Trimming cost V 3 bases and J 4 bases; bases outside gene matches: 7. The CDR3 sequence is 16 residues long. This CDR3 is CASSHEGTGDADTQYF. CDR3 nucleotides: TGCGCCAGCAGCCATGAAGGGACAGGGGACGCAGATACGCAGTATTTT.

In the case of this clone: A junction boundary mismatches the germline segment, possibly from a read error. The rearrangement uses TRBV7-7 and TRBJ2-5, with D maybe TRBD2 (7 bases). This CDR3 is 16 amino acids long. Germline assignment: CDR1 SSHAT and CDR2 FNYEAQ (reference sequence). In DNA form, the CDR3 reads TGTGCTAGCAGCTTAGCCGGAGGGGGGGTAACAGAGACCCAGTACTTC. The encoded protein is CASSLAGGGVTETQYF.

This chain joins TRBV7-2 and TRBJ1-2, with a tentative D call TRBD1 (6 bases). This CDR3 has 13 residues. The germline V gene has CDR1 SGHTA and CDR2 FQGNSA. The germline V and J ends were trimmed by 2 bases and 7 bases, with 11 bases remaining between them. The CDR3 bases are TGTGCCAGCAGCTTACGGACAGTATCTGGCTACACCTTC. It is translated as CASSLRTVSGYTF.

V is TRBV9 and J is TRBJ2-3, with TRBD2 matching over 8 bases. The junction had 8 bases not matched to a gene; V was cut back by 2 bases and J by 3 bases. The CDR3 contains 16 residues. Looked up from germline, CDR1 is SGDLS and CDR2 is YYNGEE. The CDR3 coding sequence is TGTGCCAGCAGCGTGCGACCGGGACTAGAGACAGATACGCAGTATTTT. Protein sequence: CASSVRPGLETDTQYF. Drawing the rest from reference TRBV9 and TRBJ2-3, the complete variable domain is DSGVTQTPKHLITATGQRVTLRCSPRSGDLSVYWYQQSLDQGLQFLIQYYNGEERAKGNILERFSAQQFPDLHSELNLSSLELGDSALYFCASSVRPGLETDTQYFGPGTRLTVL.

The chain links TRBV6-6 to TRBJ1-1, with TRBD1 as a possible D gene (6 bases). Between the trimmed V and J ends, which lost 6 bases and 5 bases, there was a span of 22 bases. The CDR3 has 16 residues. Germline V gives CDR1 MNHNY, CDR2 SVGAGI (reference sequence). CDR3 DNA sequence: TGTGCCAGCAGCCTGGCGCACCAGGGGTTGGGGACTGAAGCTTTCTTT. It translates to CASSLAHQGLGTEAFF.

J is TRBJ1-2 and V is TRBV14; D gene unclear. Trimming cost V 2 bases and J 9 bases, with 10 bases left between them. This CDR3 is built from 12 residues. Germline CDR1 and CDR2: SGHDN and FVKESK. The CDR3 bases are TGTGCCAGCAGCCAACAAAGCATTAGCTACACCTTC. Translation: CASSQQSISYTF.

The rearrangement joins TRBV5-4 to TRBJ1-2; D is possibly TRBD1 (6 bases). V gave up 5 bases and J gave up 5 bases, with 13 bases separating them. Germline CDR1 reads SGHNT; CDR2 reads YYREEE (reference sequence). The CDR3 sequence is 13 residues long. CDR3 DNA: TGTGCCAGCAGTTCGACAGGACTGTATGGCTACACCTTC. Translating it yields CASSSTGLYGYTF.

The chain carries TRBV13 and TRBJ1-6; maybe TRBD1 (6 bases). Trimming removed 5 bases at V and 6 bases at J, with 14 bases between. Germline-derived CDR1 and CDR2 are PRHDT and FYEKMQ (reference sequence). The CDR3 loop spans 15 amino acids. In DNA form, the CDR3 reads TGTGCCAGCAGCCCCAGACAGGCCGGTAATTCACCCCTCCACTTT. As protein: CASSPRQAGNSPLHF.

The chain uses TRBV9 and TRBJ1-6; possible D gene TRBD1, 6 bases. This CDR3 spans 15 amino acids. Germline loops: CDR1 SGDLS, CDR2 YYNGEE. Trimming pared 0 bases from V and 10 bases from J, leaving 14 bases between. The CDR3 reads CASSVGGQGSSPLHF. In DNA form, the CDR3 reads TGTGCCAGCAGCGTAGGAGGGCAGGGGAGCTCACCCCTCCACTTT.

V usage is TRBV9 and J usage is TRBJ1-4, with D unresolved. V lost 3 bases to trimming and J lost 9 bases, with 15 bases between them. This CDR3 contains 14 residues. Germline-derived CDR1 and CDR2 are SGDLS and YYNGEE. For the CDR3, the DNA is TGTGCCAGCAGCGCGACGGCGGATATTCAAAAACTGTTTTTT. Amino acids: CASSATADIQKLFF.

V and J are TRBV5-1 and TRBJ2-5; 11 bases align to TRBD2. Germline loops: CDR1 SGHRS, CDR2 YFSETQ. Trimming at V came to 2 bases and at J to 4 bases, leaving 1 base not matched to a gene. The CDR3 extends over 14 amino acids. In DNA, the CDR3 is TGCGCCAGCAGCTTTAGCGGGGGGGGAGAGACCCAGTACTTC. It encodes CASSFSGGGETQYF. Together with reference TRBV5-1 and TRBJ2-5, the CDR3 gives the full variable domain: KAGVTQTPRYLIKTRGQQVTLSCSPISGHRSVSWYQQTPGQGLQFLFEYFSETQRNKGNFPGRFSGRQFSNSRSEMNVSTLELGDSALYLCASSFSGGGETQYFGPGTRLLVL.

The chain combines TRBV4-3 with TRBJ2-3; 13 bases fit TRBD2. The CDR3 is made up of 17 amino acids. Unmatched junction bases numbered 4, after V lost 3 bases and J lost 1 base. Per the germline V gene, CDR1 is LGHNA and CDR2 is YSLEER. CDR3 loop: CASSHGGTSGGTDTQYF. DNA of the CDR3: TGCGCCAGCAGCCATGGAGGGACTAGCGGGGGCACAGATACGCAGTATTTT.

V usage is TRBV4-1 and J usage is TRBJ2-5; 8 bases fit TRBD2. Germline values: CDR1 MGHRA, CDR2 YSYEKL. CDR3 size: 15 residues. V dropped 2 bases and J dropped 2; count of bases not matched to a gene: 4. DNA for the CDR3: TGCGCCAGCAGCCAACCAGCGGGGGTACAAGAGACCCAGTACTTC. The encoded protein is CASSQPAGVQETQYF.

The V gene is TRBV11-2, the J gene TRBJ2-3, with 9 bases matching TRBD1. Trimming removed 5 bases from V and 5 bases from J; junction bases left unmatched: 5. Germline V gene data show CDR1 as SGHAT and CDR2 as FQNNGV. The CDR3 totals 14 residues. CDR3 sequence reads: CASSPQGAGDTQYF. The CDR3 region has the DNA TGTGCCAGCAGCCCACAGGGGGCGGGAGATACGCAGTATTTT.